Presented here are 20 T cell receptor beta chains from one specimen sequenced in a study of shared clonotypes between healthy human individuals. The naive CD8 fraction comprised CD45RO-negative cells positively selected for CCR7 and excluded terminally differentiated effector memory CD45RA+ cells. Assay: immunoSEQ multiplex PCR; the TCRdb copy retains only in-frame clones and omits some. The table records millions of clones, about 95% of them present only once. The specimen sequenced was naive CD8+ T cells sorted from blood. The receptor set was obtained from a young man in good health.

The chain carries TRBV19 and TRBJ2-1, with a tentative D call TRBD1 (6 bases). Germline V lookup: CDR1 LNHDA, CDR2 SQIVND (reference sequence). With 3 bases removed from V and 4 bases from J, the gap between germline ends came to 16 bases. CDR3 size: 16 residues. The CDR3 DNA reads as TGTGCCAGTAGTATTGCACACAGGGATTTTTACAATGAGCAGTTCTTC. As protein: CASSIAHRDFYNEQFF.

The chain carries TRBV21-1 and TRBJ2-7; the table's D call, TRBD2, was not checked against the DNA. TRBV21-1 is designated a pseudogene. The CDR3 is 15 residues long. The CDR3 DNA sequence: TGTGCCAGCAGCAAAGGGTCACTAGCGGCCTACGAGCAGTACTTC. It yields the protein CASSKGSLAAYEQYF.

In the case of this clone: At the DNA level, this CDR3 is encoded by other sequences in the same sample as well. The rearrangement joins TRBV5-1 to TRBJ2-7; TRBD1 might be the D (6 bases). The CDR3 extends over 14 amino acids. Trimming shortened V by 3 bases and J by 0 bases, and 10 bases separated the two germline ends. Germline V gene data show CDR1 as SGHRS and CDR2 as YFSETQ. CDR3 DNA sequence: TGCGCCAGCAGCTCCCAGGGGACCTCCTACGAGCAGTACTTC. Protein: CASSSQGTSYEQYF.

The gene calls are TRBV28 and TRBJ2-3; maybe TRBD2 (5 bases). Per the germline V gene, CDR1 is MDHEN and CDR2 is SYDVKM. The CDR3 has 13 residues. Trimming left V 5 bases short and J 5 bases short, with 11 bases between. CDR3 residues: CASSLLAGDTQYF. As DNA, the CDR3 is TGTGCCAGCAGTCTTCTAGCAGGAGATACGCAGTATTTT.

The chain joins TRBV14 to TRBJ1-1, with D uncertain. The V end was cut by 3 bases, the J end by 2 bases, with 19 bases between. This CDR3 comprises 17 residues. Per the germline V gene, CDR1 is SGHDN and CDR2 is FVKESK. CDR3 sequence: CASSHRDGPPPNTEAFF. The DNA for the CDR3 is TGTGCCAGCAGCCACCGCGACGGACCCCCTCCTAACACTGAAGCTTTCTTT.

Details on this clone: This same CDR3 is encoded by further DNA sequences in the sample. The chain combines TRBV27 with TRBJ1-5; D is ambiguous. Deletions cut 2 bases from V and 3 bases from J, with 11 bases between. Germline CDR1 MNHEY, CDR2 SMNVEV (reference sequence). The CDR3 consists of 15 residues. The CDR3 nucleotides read TGTGCCAGCAGTTTAGGCGGAGGAACCAATCAGCCCCAGCATTTT. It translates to CASSLGGGTNQPQHF.

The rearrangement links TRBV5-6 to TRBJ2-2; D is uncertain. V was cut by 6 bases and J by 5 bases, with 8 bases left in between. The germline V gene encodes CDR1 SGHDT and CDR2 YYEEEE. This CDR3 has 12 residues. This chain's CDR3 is CASTRVTGELFF. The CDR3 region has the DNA TGTGCCAGCACCCGAGTTACCGGGGAGCTGTTTTTT. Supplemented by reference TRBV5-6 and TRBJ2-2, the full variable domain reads DAGVTQSPTHLIKTRGQQVTLRCSPKSGHDTVSWYQQALGQGPQFIFQYYEEEERQRGNFPDRFSGHQFPNYSSELNVNALLLGDSALYLCASTRVTGELFFGEGSRLTVL.

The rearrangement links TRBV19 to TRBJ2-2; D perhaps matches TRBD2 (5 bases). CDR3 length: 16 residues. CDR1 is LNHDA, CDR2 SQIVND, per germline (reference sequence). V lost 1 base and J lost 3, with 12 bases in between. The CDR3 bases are TGTGCCAGTAGTATAGCCCCGGGGTGGCACACCGGGGAGCTGTTTTTT. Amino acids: CASSIAPGWHTGELFF.

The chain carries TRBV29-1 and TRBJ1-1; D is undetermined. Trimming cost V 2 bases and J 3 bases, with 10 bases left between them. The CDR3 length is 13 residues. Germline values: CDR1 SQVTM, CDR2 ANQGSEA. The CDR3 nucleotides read TGCAGCGTTGAAATGTTGGACGACACTGAAGCTTTCTTT. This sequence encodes CSVEMLDDTEAFF.

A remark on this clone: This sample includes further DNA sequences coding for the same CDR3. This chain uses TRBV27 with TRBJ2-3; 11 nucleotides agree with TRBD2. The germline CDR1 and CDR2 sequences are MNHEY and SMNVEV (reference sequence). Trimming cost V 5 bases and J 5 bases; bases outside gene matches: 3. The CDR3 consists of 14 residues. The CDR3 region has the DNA TGTGCCAGCAGTCTTGGGACTAGCGGAGATACGCAGTATTTT. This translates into CASSLGTSGDTQYF.

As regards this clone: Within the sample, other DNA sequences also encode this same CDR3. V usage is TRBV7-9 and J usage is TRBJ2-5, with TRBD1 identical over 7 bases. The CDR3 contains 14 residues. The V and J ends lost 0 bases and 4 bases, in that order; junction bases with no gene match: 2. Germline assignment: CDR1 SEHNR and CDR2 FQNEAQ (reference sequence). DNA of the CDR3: TGTGCCAGCAGCTTAGCCCCAGGGGGAGAGACCCAGTACTTC. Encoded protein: CASSLAPGGETQYF.

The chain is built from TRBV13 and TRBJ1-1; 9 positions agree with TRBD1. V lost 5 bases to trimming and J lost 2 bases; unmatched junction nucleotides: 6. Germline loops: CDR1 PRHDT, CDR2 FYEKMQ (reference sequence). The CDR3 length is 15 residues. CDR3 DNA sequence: TGTGCCAGCAGCCAGAGGGGACAGGGAAACACTGAAGCTTTCTTT. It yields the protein CASSQRGQGNTEAFF.

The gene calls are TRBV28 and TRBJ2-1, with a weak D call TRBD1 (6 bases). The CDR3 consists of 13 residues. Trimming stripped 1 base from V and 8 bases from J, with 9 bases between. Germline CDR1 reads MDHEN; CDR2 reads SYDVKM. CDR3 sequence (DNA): TGTGCCAGCAGTTTATACAGGGTCGATGAGCAGTTCTTC. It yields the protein CASSLYRVDEQFF.

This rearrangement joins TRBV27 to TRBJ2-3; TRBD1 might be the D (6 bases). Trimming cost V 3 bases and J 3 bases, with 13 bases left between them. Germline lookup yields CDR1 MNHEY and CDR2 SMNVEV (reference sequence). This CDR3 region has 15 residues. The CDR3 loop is CASSFSRGGTDTQYF. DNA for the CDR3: TGTGCCAGCAGTTTCAGCAGGGGCGGGACAGATACGCAGTATTTT.

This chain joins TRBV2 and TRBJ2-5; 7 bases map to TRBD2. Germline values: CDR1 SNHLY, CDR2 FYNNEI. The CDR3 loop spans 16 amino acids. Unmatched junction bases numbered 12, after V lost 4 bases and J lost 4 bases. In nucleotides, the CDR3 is TGTGCCAGCAGTGCAACCGGGGAGGGGATTTTAGAGACCCAGTACTTC. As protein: CASSATGEGILETQYF.

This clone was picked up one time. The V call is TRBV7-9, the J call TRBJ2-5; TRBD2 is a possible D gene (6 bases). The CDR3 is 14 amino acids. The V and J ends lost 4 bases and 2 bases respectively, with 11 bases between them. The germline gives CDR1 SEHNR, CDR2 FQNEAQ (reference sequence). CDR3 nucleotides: TGTGCCAGCAGCTCGATCGGGAGTCAAGAGACCCAGTACTTC. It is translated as CASSSIGSQETQYF.

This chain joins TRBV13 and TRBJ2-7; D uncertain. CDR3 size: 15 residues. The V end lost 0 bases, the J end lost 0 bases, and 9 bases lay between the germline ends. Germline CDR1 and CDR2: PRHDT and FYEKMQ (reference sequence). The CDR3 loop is CASSLGDIGSYEQYF. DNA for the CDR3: TGTGCCAGCAGCTTAGGAGATATCGGCTCCTACGAGCAGTACTTC.

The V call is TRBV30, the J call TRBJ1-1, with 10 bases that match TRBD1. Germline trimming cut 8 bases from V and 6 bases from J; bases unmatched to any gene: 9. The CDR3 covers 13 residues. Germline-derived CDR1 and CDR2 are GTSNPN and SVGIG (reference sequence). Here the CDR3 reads CARVGDRGSEAFF. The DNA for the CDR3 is TGTGCCCGGGTAGGGGACAGGGGATCTGAAGCTTTCTTT.

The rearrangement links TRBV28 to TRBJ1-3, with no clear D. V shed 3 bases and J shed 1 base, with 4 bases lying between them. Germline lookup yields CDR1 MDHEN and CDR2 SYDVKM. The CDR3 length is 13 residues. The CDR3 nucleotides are TGTGCCAGCAGTTTCCAGTCTGGAAACACCATATATTTT. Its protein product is CASSFQSGNTIYF. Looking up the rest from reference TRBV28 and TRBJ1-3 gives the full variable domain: DVKVTQSSRYLVKRTGEKVFLECVQDMDHENMFWYRQDPGLGLRLIYFSYDVKMKEKGDIPEGYSVSREKKERFSLILESASTNQTSMYLCASSFQSGNTIYFGEGSWLTVV.

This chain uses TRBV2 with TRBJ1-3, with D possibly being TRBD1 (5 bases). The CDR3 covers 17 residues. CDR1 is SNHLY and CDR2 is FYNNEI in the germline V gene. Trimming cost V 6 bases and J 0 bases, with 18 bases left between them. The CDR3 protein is CASRTTDGDHSGNTIYF. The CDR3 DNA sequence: TGTGCCAGCAGGACCACCGATGGGGACCACTCTGGAAACACCATATATTTT.